This is a list of T cell receptor beta chains from one sample in a study of blood T cell repertoires in COVID-19. Repertoires were generated with immunoSEQ multiplex PCR, while TCRdb's copy carries only in-frame clones and drops some. The sample consists of about 270,000 clones, 75% to 95% of them appearing once. The sequenced material came from PBMCs or T cells enriched from blood (not recorded which). The source of these receptors is a man in his forties who had been exposed to COVID-19. Both conserved end residues are part of each CDR3. A D gene is named only where the DNA matches it firmly. Part of the rows lack a size; the others show once, few, many or a class for expanded clones.

j_gene: TRBJ2-1; d_gene: TRBD1; abundance: NA; v_gene: TRBV19; CDR3nt: TGTGCCAGTAGAACCGGGACAGGGCCCTACAATGAGCAGTTCTTC; CDR3aa: CASRTGTGPYNEQFF
j_gene: TRBJ2-5; d_gene: NA; abundance: NA; v_gene: TRBV2; CDR3nt: TGTGCCAGCAGTGAAGCGGCGTCAGGGGACAACTCCGGGGAGACCCAGTACTTC; CDR3aa: CASSEAASGDNSGETQYF
j_gene: TRBJ2-3; d_gene: TRBD2; abundance: NA; v_gene: TRBV7-2; CDR3nt: TGTGCCAGCAGCTCTAGCGGGACACGCACAGATACGCAGTATTTT; CDR3aa: CASSSSGTRTDTQYF
j_gene: TRBJ2-2; d_gene: NA; abundance: NA; v_gene: TRBV6-2/TRBV6-3; CDR3nt: TGTGCCAGCAGTTATCGTGGGGAGCTGTTTTTT; CDR3aa: CASSYRGELFF
j_gene: TRBJ1-2; d_gene: TRBD1; abundance: few; v_gene: TRBV18; CDR3nt: TGTGCCAGCTCACCGGGACAGGGGCAAGGCTATGGCTACACCTTC; CDR3aa: CASSPGQGQGYGYTF
j_gene: TRBJ2-3; d_gene: NA; abundance: NA; v_gene: TRBV28; CDR3nt: TGTGCCAGCAGTTTGTTGGAGGACACGCAGTATTTT; CDR3aa: CASSLLEDTQYF
j_gene: TRBJ2-7; d_gene: TRBD2; abundance: NA; v_gene: TRBV2; CDR3nt: TGTGCCAGCAGCATCATGATTGGGGAGGGGCCGAACTTC; CDR3aa: CASSIMIGEGPNF
j_gene: TRBJ2-1; d_gene: NA; abundance: NA; v_gene: TRBV5-5; CDR3nt: TGTGCCAGCAGCTTGGCCCTAGACGGGGAGCAGTTCTTC; CDR3aa: CASSLALDGEQFF
j_gene: TRBJ2-5; d_gene: NA; abundance: NA; v_gene: TRBV28; CDR3nt: TGTGCCAGCACCTCCGGGTACCAAGAGACCCAGTACTTC; CDR3aa: CASTSGYQETQYF
j_gene: TRBJ2-5; d_gene: TRBD2; abundance: NA; v_gene: TRBV27; CDR3nt: TGTGCCAGCAGTTCACCCCGGCTAGCGGGGGGGCGGACCCAGTACTTC; CDR3aa: CASSSPRLAGGRTQYF
j_gene: TRBJ2-1; d_gene: TRBD2; abundance: NA; v_gene: TRBV19; CDR3nt: TGTGCCAGTAGTCCTCCTAGCGGTACCGGCGGTGAGCAGTTCTTC; CDR3aa: CASSPPSGTGGEQFF
j_gene: TRBJ2-7; d_gene: TRBD1; abundance: NA; v_gene: TRBV3-1/TRBV3-2; CDR3nt: TGTGCCAGCAGCCAGGGACAGGGCTACTCCTACGAGCAGTACTTC; CDR3aa: CASSQGQGYSYEQYF
j_gene: TRBJ1-2; d_gene: NA; abundance: once; v_gene: TRBV27; CDR3nt: TGTGCCAGCAGTTTTAGACAGACTAACTATGGCTACACCTTC; CDR3aa: CASSFRQTNYGYTF
j_gene: TRBJ1-1; d_gene: NA; abundance: NA; v_gene: TRBV9; CDR3nt: TGTGCCAGCACCGAAGAGACAGCGAACACTGAAGCTTTCTTT; CDR3aa: CASTEETANTEAFF
j_gene: TRBJ1-4; d_gene: NA; abundance: NA; v_gene: TRBV19; CDR3nt: TGTGCCAGTAGCTCACCTGGAGGTGGATATGTAACTCGGGTAACCGGGCCCCGGGGTGAAAAACTGTTTTTT; CDR3aa: CASSSPGGGYVTRVTGPRGEKLFF
j_gene: TRBJ1-2; d_gene: NA; abundance: NA; v_gene: TRBV18; CDR3nt: TGTGCCAGCTCCCAATCAGGGTACGAAAACTATGGCTACACCTTC; CDR3aa: CASSQSGYENYGYTF
j_gene: TRBJ1-5; d_gene: NA; abundance: NA; v_gene: TRBV2; CDR3nt: TGTGCCAGCAGTGGGCCAGGCCAACAGCCCCAGCATTTT; CDR3aa: CASSGPGQQPQHF
j_gene: TRBJ2-1; d_gene: NA; abundance: NA; v_gene: TRBV21-1; CDR3nt: TGTGCCAGCAGCAAAGAGGAGGACAGGGGGCAAAATGAGCAGTTCTTC; CDR3aa: CASSKEEDRGQNEQFF
j_gene: TRBJ1-3; d_gene: TRBD1; abundance: once; v_gene: TRBV7-6; CDR3nt: TGTGCCAGCAGCGCACTACAGGGGTGGGGAAACACCATATATTTT; CDR3aa: CASSALQGWGNTIYF
j_gene: TRBJ1-4; d_gene: NA; abundance: once; v_gene: TRBV28; CDR3nt: TGTGCCAGCAGTTTCCCCGGGGGATCGGATGAAAAACTGTTTTTT; CDR3aa: CASSFPGGSDEKLFF
j_gene: TRBJ2-1; d_gene: TRBD2; abundance: NA; v_gene: TRBV30; CDR3nt: TGTGCCTGGAGTGTAACTAGCGGGAGGGCCTACTACAATGAGCAGTTCTTC; CDR3aa: CAWSVTSGRAYYNEQFF
j_gene: TRBJ1-3; d_gene: NA; abundance: NA; v_gene: TRBV30; CDR3nt: TGTGCCTGGAGTAAGATACAGGGAATCTCTGGAAACACCATATATTTT; CDR3aa: CAWSKIQGISGNTIYF
j_gene: TRBJ2-2; d_gene: TRBD1; abundance: NA; v_gene: TRBV29-1; CDR3nt: TGCAGCGTTGAAACAGGGGGCTCCGGGGAGCTGTTTTTT; CDR3aa: CSVETGGSGELFF
j_gene: TRBJ2-3; d_gene: NA; abundance: NA; v_gene: TRBV30; CDR3nt: TGTGCCTGGAAAATAGTTCCCGATACGCAGTATTTT; CDR3aa: CAWKIVPDTQYF
j_gene: TRBJ2-3; d_gene: NA; abundance: NA; v_gene: TRBV28; CDR3nt: TGTGCCAGTTATAGGGCAGGCGGGATGGTTGATACGCAGTATTTT; CDR3aa: CASYRAGGMVDTQYF
j_gene: TRBJ2-5; d_gene: NA; abundance: few; v_gene: TRBV7-6; CDR3nt: TGTGCCAGCAGCTTAGGGTCTAGCGATGGGGAGACCCAGTACTTC; CDR3aa: CASSLGSSDGETQYF
j_gene: TRBJ2-2; d_gene: TRBD1; abundance: NA; v_gene: TRBV11-2; CDR3nt: TGTGCCGGCAGTCGTATCTACCCGGGACAGGGATTGTCCACCGGGGAGCTGTTTTTT; CDR3aa: CAGSRIYPGQGLSTGELFF
j_gene: TRBJ2-3; d_gene: TRBD1; abundance: NA; v_gene: TRBV6-4; CDR3nt: TGTGCCAGCAGTGGACAGGGTGGAGATACGCAGTATTTT; CDR3aa: CASSGQGGDTQYF
j_gene: TRBJ2-1; d_gene: NA; abundance: NA; v_gene: TRBV30; CDR3nt: TGTGCCTTCCGACCCAGGGAAATTTTCTACAATGAGCAGTTCTTC; CDR3aa: CAFRPREIFYNEQFF
j_gene: TRBJ1-5; d_gene: NA; abundance: few; v_gene: TRBV5-8; CDR3nt: TGTGCCAGCAGCTTCCGGGGGTATAGCAATCAGCCCCAGCATTTT; CDR3aa: CASSFRGYSNQPQHF
j_gene: TRBJ1-4; d_gene: TRBD1; abundance: NA; v_gene: TRBV3-1/TRBV3-2; CDR3nt: TGTGCCAGCAGAAACAGGGGAGAGGCAACTAATGAAAAACTGTTTTTT; CDR3aa: CASRNRGEATNEKLFF
j_gene: TRBJ2-5; d_gene: NA; abundance: NA; v_gene: TRBV3-1/TRBV3-2; CDR3nt: TGTGCCAGCAGCCTAAGGGGGGAGGGCCGGGAGACCCAGTACTTC; CDR3aa: CASSLRGEGRETQYF
j_gene: TRBJ2-5; d_gene: TRBD2; abundance: NA; v_gene: TRBV7-9; CDR3nt: TGTGCCAGCAGCTTATTGATTGGGCTAGCGGGAGTTGGTGAGACCCAGTACTTC; CDR3aa: CASSLLIGLAGVGETQYF
j_gene: TRBJ2-1; d_gene: NA; abundance: NA; v_gene: TRBV30; CDR3nt: TGTGCCTGGACTACCACAGCCTACAATGAGCAGTTCTTC; CDR3aa: CAWTTTAYNEQFF